What follows describes a single TCR beta chain. Its antigen remains unidentified. Time point given: after dendritic cell vaccination, including at tumor progression/relapse. The data were taken from a study of glioma-infiltrating T cells after dendritic cell vaccination. Study overall: Three intradermal dendritic cell vaccine injections were given every two weeks.

Germline V gene sequence: CDR1 LGHNT, CDR2 FRNRAP. The trim removed 5 bases at V and 0 bases at J, leaving 9 bases unmatched. The length of the CDR3 is 17 residues. Clones were sequenced by immunoSEQ multiplex PCR, and TCRdb holds only the in-frame ones, with some missing. The table lists about 100,000 clones, roughly 80% of them singletons. Study-wide results and caveats: Few patients contributed both blood and tumor specimens. Higher TCR clonality did not directly relate to longer survival. Patients with more pretreatment TILs had longer time to progression and survival.

Here the sequenced sample was blood, taken after dendritic cell vaccination. The sequence was obtained from a human donor with glioblastoma. The chain recombines TRBV12-5 with TRBJ2-1; 8 bases are shared with TRBD1. The CDR3 loop reads CASGPGTGGPSYNEQFF. The CDR3 DNA reads as TGTGCTAGTGGTCCCGGGACAGGAGGGCCCTCCTACAATGAGCAGTTCTTC. Full variable domain (rest looked up from reference TRBV12-5 and TRBJ2-1): DARVTQTPRHKVTEMGQEVTMRCQPILGHNTVFWYRQTMMQGLELLAYFRNRAPLDDSGMPKDRFSAEMPDATLATLKIQPSEPRDSAVYFCASGPGTGGPSYNEQFFGPGTRLTVL.